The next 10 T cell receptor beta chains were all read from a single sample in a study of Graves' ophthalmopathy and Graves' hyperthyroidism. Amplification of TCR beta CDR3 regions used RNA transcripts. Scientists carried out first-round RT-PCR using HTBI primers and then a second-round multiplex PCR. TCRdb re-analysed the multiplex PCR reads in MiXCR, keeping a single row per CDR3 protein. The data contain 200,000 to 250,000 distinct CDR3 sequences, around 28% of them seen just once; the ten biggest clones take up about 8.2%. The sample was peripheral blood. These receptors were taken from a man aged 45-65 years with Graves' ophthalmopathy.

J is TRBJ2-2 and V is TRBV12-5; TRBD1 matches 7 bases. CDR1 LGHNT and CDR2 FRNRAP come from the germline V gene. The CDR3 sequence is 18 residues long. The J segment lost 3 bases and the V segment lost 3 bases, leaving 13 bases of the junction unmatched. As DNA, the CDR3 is TGTGCTAGTGGTTTACCCCCCCCAGGGGGAGTCGACACCGGGGAGCTGTTTTTT. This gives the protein CASGLPPPGGVDTGELFF.

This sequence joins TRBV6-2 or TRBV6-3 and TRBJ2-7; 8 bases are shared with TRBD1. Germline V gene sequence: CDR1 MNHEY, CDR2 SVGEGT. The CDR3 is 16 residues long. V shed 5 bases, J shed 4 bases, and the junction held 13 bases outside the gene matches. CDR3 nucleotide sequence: TGTGCCAGCAGTCCCGCTCTGGGACAGGCTTTATACGAGCAGTACTTC. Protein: CASSPALGQALYEQYF.

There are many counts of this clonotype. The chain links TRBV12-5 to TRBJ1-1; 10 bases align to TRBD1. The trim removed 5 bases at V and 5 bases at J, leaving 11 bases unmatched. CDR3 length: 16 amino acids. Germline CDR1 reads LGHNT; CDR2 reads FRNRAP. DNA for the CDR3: TGTGCTAGTGGTCCCCGACAGGGGGCAAGGTGGACTGAAGCTTTCTTT. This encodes CASGPRQGARWTEAFF. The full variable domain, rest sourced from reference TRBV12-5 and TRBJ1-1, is DARVTQTPRHKVTEMGQEVTMRCQPILGHNTVFWYRQTMMQGLELLAYFRNRAPLDDSGMPKDRFSAEMPDATLATLKIQPSEPRDSAVYFCASGPRQGARWTEAFFGQGTRLTVV.

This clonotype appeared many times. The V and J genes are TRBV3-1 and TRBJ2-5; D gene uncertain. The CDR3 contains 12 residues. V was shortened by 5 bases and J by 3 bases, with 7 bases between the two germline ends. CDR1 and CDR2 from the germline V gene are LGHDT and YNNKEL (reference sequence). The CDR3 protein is CASSNSEETQYF. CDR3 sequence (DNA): TGTGCCAGCAGCAACAGCGAAGAGACCCAGTACTTC.

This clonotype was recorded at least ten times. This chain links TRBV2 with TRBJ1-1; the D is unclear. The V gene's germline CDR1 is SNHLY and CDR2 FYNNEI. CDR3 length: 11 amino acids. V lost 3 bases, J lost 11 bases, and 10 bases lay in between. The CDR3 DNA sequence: TGTGCCAGCAGTGATGCATTGTGGGCTTTCTTT. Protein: CASSDALWAFF.

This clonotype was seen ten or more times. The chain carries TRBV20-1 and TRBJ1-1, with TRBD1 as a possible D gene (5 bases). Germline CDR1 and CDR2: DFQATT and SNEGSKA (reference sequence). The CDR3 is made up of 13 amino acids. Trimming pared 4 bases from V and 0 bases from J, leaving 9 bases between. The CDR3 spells CSATQGLNTEAFF. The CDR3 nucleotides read TGCAGTGCTACCCAGGGCTTGAACACTGAAGCTTTCTTT.

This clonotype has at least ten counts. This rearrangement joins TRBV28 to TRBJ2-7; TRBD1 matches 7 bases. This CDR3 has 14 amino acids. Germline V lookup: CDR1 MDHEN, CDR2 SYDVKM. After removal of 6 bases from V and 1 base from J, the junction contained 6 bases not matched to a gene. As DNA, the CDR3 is TGTGCCAGCAGAACCGGGACAGCTTCCTACGAGCAGTACTTC. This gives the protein CASRTGTASYEQYF.

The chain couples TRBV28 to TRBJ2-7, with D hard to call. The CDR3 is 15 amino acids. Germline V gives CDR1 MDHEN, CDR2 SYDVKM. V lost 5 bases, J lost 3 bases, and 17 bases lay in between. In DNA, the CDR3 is TGTGCCAGCAGTCACCAAGCTTTGGGGATCTACGAGCAGTACTTC. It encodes CASSHQALGIYEQYF.

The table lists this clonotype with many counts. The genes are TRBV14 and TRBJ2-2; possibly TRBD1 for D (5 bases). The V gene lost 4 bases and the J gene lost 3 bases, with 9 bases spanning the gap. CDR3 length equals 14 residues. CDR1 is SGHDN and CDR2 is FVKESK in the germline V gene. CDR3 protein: CASSLLQDTGELFF. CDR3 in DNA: TGTGCCAGCAGCCTACTACAGGACACCGGGGAGCTGTTTTTT.

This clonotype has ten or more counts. The CDR3 reads CARLSLRGNQPQHF. CDR3 bases: TGTGCCAGACTTTCGCTCAGGGGCAATCAGCCCCAGCATTTT. The chain employs TRBV19 and TRBJ1-5; perhaps TRBD1 as D (5 bases). The CDR3 is made up of 14 amino acids. Germline CDR1 reads LNHDA; CDR2 reads SQIVND (reference sequence). The germline V and J ends were trimmed by 9 bases and 2 bases, with 14 bases remaining between them. Combining the CDR3 with reference TRBV19 and TRBJ1-5 gives the whole variable domain DGGITQSPKYLFRKEGQNVTLSCEQNLNHDAMYWYRQDPGQGLRLIYYSQIVNDFQKGDIAEGYSVSREKKESFPLTVTSAQKNPTAFYLCARLSLRGNQPQHFGDGTRLSIL.